A single T cell receptor (beta chain) is shown here with its context. The source of the sample is a study of shared clonotypes between healthy human individuals. Study-level background: Three plates were used per donor for CD4 naive, three for CD4 memory, two for CD8 naive and one for CD8 memory.

The data were produced by immunoSEQ multiplex PCR, yet TCRdb's version contains in-frame clones alone and is incomplete. Counted here are approximately 1.5 million clones, approximately 98.5% occurring once; the ten biggest clones make up approximately 0.4%. Sequencing input: naive CD4+ T cells sorted from blood. As for subset: CD45RA+ positively selected. The TCR was taken from a man aged 25 to 40 in good health.

Here the CDR3 reads CATGISSGANVLTF. DNA of the CDR3: TGTGCCACAGGGATAAGCTCTGGGGCCAACGTCCTGACTTTC. The chain couples TRBV15 to TRBJ2-6; no definite D call. Germline CDR1 reads LNHNV; CDR2 reads YYDKDF (reference sequence). V dropped 9 bases and J dropped 0 bases, with 9 bases sitting between them. The CDR3 sequence is 14 residues long.